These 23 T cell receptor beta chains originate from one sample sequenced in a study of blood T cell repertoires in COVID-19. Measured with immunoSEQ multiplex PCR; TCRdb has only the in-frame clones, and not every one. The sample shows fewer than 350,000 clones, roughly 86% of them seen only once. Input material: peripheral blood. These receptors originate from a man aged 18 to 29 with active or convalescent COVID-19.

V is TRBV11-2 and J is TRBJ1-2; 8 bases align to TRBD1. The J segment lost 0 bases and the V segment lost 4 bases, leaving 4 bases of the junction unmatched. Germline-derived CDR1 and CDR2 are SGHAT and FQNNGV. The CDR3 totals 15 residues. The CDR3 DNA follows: TGTGCCAGCAGCTACGGGACAGGACCTAACTATGGCTACACCTTC. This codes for CASSYGTGPNYGYTF.

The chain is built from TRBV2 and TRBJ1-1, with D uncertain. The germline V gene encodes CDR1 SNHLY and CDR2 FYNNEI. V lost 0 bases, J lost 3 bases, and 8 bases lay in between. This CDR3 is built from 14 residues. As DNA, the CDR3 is TGTGCCAGCAGTGAAGCGGAGCAGTACACTGAAGCTTTCTTT. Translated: CASSEAEQYTEAFF. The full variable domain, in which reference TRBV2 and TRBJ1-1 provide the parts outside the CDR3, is EPEVTQTPSHQVTQMGQEVILRCVPISNHLYFYWYRQILGQKVEFLVSFYNNEISEKSEIFDDQFSVERPDGSNFTLKIRSTKLEDSAMYFCASSEAEQYTEAFFGQGTRLTVV.

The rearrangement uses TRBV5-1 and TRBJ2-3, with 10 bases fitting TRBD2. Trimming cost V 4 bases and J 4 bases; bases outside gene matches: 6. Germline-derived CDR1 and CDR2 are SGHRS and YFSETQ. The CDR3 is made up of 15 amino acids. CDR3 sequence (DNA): TGCGCCAGCAGCGGCAGCGGGGGGGCCCCAGATACGCAGTATTTT. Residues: CASSGSGGAPDTQYF.

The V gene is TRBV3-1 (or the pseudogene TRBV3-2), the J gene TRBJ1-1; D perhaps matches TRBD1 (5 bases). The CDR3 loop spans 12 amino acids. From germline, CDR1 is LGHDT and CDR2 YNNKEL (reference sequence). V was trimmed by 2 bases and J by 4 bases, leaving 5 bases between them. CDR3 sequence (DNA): TGTGCCAGCAGCCAAAGGGGCACTGAAGCTTTCTTT. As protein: CASSQRGTEAFF.

CDR3 in amino acids: CASSPRDRDGYTF. CDR3 DNA sequence: TGTGCCAGTAGTCCCCGGGACAGGGATGGCTACACCTTC. This sequence joins TRBV19 and TRBJ1-2, with 9 bases matching TRBD1. With V trimmed by 5 bases and J by 6 bases, 4 bases remained unmatched. This CDR3 has 13 residues. CDR1 and CDR2 (germline): LNHDA, SQIVND (reference sequence).

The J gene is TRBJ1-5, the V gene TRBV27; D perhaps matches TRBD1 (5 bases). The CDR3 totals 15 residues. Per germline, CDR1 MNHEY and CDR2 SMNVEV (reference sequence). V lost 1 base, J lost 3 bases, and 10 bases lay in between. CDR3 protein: CASSLYSGINQPQHF. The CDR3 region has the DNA TGTGCCAGCAGTTTATACTCAGGGATCAATCAGCCCCAGCATTTT.

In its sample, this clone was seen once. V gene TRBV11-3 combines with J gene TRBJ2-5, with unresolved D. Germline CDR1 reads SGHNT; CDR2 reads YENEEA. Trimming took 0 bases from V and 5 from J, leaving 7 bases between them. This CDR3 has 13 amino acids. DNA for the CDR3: TGTGCCAGCAGCTTAGAGCGGTGGGAGACCCAGTACTTC. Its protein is CASSLERWETQYF.

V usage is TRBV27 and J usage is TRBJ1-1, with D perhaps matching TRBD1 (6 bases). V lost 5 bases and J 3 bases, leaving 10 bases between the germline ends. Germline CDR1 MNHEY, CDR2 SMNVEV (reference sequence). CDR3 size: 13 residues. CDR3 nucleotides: TGTGCCAGCAGTCGTGGGGGCCACACTGAAGCTTTCTTT. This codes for CASSRGGHTEAFF.

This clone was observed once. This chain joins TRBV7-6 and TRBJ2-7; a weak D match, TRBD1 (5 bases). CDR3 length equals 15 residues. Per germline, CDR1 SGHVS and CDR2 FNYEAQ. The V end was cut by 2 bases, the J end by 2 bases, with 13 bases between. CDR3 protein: CASSLFSGSTYEQYF. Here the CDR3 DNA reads TGTGCCAGCAGCTTATTCTCAGGGTCCACCTACGAGCAGTACTTC.

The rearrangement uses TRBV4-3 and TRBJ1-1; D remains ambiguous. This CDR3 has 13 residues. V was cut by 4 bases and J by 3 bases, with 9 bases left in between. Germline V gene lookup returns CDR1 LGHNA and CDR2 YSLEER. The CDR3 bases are TGCGCCAGCAGCCCATCGCGAGACACTGAAGCTTTCTTT. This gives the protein CASSPSRDTEAFF.

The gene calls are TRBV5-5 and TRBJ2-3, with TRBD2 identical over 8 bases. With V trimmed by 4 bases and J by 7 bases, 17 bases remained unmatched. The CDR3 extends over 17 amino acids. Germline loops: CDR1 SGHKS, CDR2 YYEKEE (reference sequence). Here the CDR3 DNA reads TGTGCCAGCAGCATTATTGACTCCAGCGGGGGCAAATATACGCAGTATTTT. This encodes CASSIIDSSGGKYTQYF.

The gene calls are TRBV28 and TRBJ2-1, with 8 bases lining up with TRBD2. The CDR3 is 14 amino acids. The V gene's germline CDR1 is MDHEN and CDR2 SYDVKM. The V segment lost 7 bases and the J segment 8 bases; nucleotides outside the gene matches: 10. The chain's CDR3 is CASTPGGIRDEQFF. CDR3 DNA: TGTGCCAGCACCCCGGGGGGGATTAGGGATGAGCAGTTCTTC.

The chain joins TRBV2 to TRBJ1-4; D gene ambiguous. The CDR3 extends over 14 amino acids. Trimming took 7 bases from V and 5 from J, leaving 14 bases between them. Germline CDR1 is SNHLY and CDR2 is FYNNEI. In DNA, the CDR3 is TGTGCCAGCACAACGGCAGGATACAATGAAAAACTGTTTTTT. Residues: CASTTAGYNEKLFF.

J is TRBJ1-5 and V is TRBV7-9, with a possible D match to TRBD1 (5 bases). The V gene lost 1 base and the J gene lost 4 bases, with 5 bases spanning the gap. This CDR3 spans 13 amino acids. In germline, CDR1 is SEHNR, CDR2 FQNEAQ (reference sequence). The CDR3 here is CASSLDRNQPQHF. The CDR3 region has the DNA TGTGCCAGCAGCTTAGACAGGAATCAGCCCCAGCATTTT. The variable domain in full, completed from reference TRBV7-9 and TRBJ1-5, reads DTGVSQNPRHKITKRGQNVTFRCDPISEHNRLYWYRQTLGQGPEFLTYFQNEAQLEKSRLLSDRFSAERPKGSFSTLEIQRTEQGDSAMYLCASSLDRNQPQHFGDGTRLSIL.

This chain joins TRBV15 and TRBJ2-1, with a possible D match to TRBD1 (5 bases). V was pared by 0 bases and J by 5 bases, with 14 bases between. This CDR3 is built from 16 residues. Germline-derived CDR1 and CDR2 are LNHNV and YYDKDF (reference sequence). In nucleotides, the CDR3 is TGTGCCACCAGCAGAGATTGGCCAGGGCCGAACAATGAGCAGTTCTTC. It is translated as CATSRDWPGPNNEQFF.

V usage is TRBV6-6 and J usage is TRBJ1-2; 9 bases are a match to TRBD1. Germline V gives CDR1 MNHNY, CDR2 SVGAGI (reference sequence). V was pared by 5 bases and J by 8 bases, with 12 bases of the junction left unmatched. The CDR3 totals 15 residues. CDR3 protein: CASSTTVGTGSGYTF. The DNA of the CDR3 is TGTGCCAGCAGTACGACCGTAGGGACAGGGAGCGGCTACACCTTC.

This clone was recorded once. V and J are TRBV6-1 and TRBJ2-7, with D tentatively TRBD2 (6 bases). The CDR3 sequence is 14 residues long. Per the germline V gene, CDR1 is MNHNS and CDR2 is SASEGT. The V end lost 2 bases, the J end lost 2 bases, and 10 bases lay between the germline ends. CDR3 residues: CASSELGGAYEQYF. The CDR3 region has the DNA TGTGCCAGCAGTGAACTGGGGGGAGCCTACGAGCAGTACTTC.

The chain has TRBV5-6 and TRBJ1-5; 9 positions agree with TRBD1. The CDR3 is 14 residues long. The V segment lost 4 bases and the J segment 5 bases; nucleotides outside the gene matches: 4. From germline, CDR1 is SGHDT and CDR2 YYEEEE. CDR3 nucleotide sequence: TGTGCCAGCAGCGCAACAGGGGGCCATCAGCCCCAGCATTTT. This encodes CASSATGGHQPQHF.

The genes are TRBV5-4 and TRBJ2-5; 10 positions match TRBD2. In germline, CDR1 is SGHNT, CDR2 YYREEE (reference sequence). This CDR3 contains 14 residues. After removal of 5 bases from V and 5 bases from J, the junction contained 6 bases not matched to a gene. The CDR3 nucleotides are TGTGCCAGCAGGGAGCGGGGGGGCTCGGAGACCCAGTACTTC. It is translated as CASRERGGSETQYF.

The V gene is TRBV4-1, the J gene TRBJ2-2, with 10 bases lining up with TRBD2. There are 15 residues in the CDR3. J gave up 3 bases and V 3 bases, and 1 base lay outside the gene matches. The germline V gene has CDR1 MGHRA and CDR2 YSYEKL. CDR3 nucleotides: TGCGCCAGCAGCCAGAGCGGGAGGGACACCGGGGAGCTGTTTTTT. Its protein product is CASSQSGRDTGELFF.

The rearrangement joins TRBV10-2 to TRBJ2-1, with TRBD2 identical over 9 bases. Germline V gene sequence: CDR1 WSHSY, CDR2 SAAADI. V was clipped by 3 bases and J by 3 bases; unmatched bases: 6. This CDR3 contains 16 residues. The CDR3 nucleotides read TGCGCCAGCAGTGACTGGCGGGGGGGCGTCTACAATGAGCAGTTCTTC. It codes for CASSDWRGGVYNEQFF.

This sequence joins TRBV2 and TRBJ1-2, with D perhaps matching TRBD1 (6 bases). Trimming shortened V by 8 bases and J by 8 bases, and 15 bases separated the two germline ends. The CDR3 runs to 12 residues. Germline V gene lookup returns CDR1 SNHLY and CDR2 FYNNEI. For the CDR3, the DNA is TGTGCCAGCGCCGCGGGGGCGGGGGGCTACACCTTC. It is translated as CASAAGAGGYTF. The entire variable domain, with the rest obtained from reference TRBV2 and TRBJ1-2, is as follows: EPEVTQTPSHQVTQMGQEVILRCVPISNHLYFYWYRQILGQKVEFLVSFYNNEISEKSEIFDDQFSVERPDGSNFTLKIRSTKLEDSAMYFCASAAGAGGYTFGSGTRLTVV.

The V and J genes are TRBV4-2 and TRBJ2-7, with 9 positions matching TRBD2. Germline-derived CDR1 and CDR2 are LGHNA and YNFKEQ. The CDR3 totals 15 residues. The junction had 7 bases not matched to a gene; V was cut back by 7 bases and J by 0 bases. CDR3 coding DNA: TGTGCCAGCACCCCAGGTAGCGGGGGCTCCTACGAGCAGTACTTC. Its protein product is CASTPGSGGSYEQYF.